This passage covers 6 T cell receptor beta chains from one sample sequenced in a study of blood T cells in healthy people across ages. Using a J-beta primer mix together with a sample-barcoded 5' primer, a second PCR was run for roughly 7 to 11 cycles. TCRdb processed the 5' RACE reads anew with MiXCR; each CDR3 protein has one entry. The data hold about 730,000 distinct CDR3 sequences, with roughly 43% observed a single time. Sequencing used blood. Every receptor here comes from a woman aged 60 to 75 in good health.

This clonotype has more than one count but fewer than ten. The chain is built from TRBV20-1 and TRBJ2-2, with TRBD1 matching over 9 bases. V lost 6 bases and J lost 1; bases outside the gene matches: 9. The CDR3 covers 16 residues. CDR1 is DFQATT and CDR2 is SNEGSKA in the germline V gene (reference sequence). For the CDR3, the DNA is TGCAGTGCCCGAGCCGACAGGGGGTGGAACACCGGGGAGCTGTTTTTT. Protein: CSARADRGWNTGELFF.

The chain couples TRBV25-1 to TRBJ2-5; maybe TRBD2 (7 bases). The V gene's germline CDR1 is MGHDK and CDR2 SYGVNS. Trimming took off 8 bases at V and 5 bases at J, with 21 bases between the two ends. The CDR3 length is 15 residues. CDR3 DNA: TGTGCCAGCCAAGATTTGGGGGGGCGAAAGGAGACCCAGTACTTC. Encoded protein: CASQDLGGRKETQYF.

This clonotype was seen only a few times. The V call is TRBV28, the J call TRBJ1-4; D gene ambiguous. Trimming pared 11 bases from V and 0 bases from J, leaving 13 bases between. Per the germline V gene, CDR1 is MDHEN and CDR2 is SYDVKM. The CDR3 is 14 residues long. The CDR3 DNA is TGTGCCTCGAACCAGCCACCAACTAATGAAAAACTGTTTTTT. Its translation is CASNQPPTNEKLFF.

The chain is built from TRBV20-1 and TRBJ2-3; 11 nucleotides align to TRBD2. This CDR3 region has 17 residues. CDR1 is DFQATT, CDR2 SNEGSKA, per germline (reference sequence). J gave up 0 bases and V 2 bases, and 7 bases lay outside the gene matches. CDR3 sequence reads: CSARPIAGGPSTDTQYF. CDR3 DNA: TGCAGTGCTAGACCTATAGCGGGGGGGCCTAGCACAGATACGCAGTATTTT.

This clonotype has just a few counts. The V gene is TRBV28, the J gene TRBJ2-1, with 10 positions matching TRBD2. This CDR3 comprises 16 residues. V dropped 1 base and J dropped 3; count of bases not matched to a gene: 3. Germline V lookup: CDR1 MDHEN, CDR2 SYDVKM. CDR3 DNA: TGTGCCAGCAGTTTATTCGGACTAGCGGTCTACAATGAGCAGTTCTTC. Residues: CASSLFGLAVYNEQFF.

This clonotype showed up many times. This sequence joins TRBV20-1 and TRBJ2-1; D might be TRBD2 (5 bases). CDR1 and CDR2 from the germline V gene are DFQATT and SNEGSKA (reference sequence). Deletions cut 6 bases from V and 2 bases from J, with 11 bases between. The CDR3 contains 13 residues. The chain's CDR3 is CSAIIGTYNEQFF. The CDR3 region has the DNA TGCAGTGCGATTATCGGGACCTACAATGAGCAGTTCTTC.